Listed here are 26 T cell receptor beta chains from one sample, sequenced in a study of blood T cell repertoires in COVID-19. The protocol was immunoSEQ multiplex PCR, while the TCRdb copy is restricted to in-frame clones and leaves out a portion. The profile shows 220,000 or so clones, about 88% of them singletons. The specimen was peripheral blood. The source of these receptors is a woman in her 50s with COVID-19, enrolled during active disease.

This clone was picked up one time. The CDR3 DNA reads TGTGCCAGCAGAGAGGGGGATCCAGATACGCAGTATTTT. Translated: CASREGDPDTQYF. The V call is TRBV7-2, the J call TRBJ2-3; the D gene is possibly TRBD1 (6 bases). The CDR3 consists of 13 residues. The V end was cut by 6 bases, the J end by 4 bases, with 11 bases between. Germline V CDR1 and CDR2: SGHTA, FQGNSA.

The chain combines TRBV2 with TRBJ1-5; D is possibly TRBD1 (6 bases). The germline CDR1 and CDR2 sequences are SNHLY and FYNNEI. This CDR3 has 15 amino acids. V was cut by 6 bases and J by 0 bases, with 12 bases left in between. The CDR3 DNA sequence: TGTGCCAGCAGGGGGACATTCTTTAGCAATCAGCCCCAGCATTTT. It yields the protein CASRGTFFSNQPQHF.

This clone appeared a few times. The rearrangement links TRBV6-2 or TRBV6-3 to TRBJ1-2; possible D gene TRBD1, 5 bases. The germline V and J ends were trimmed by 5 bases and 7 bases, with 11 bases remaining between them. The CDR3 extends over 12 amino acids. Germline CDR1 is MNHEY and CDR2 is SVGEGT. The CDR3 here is CASSPGRVGYTF. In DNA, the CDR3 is TGTGCCAGCAGTCCAGGGAGGGTTGGCTACACCTTC.

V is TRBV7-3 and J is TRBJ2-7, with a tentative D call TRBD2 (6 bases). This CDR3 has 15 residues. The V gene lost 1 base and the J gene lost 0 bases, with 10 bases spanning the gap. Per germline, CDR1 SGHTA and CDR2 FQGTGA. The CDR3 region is CASSLNGGSSYEQYF. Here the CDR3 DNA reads TGTGCCAGCAGCTTAAATGGGGGGTCCTCCTACGAGCAGTACTTC.

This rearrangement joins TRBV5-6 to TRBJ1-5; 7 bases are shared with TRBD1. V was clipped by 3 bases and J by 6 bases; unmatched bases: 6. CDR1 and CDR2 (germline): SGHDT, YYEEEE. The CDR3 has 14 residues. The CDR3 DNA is TGTGCCAGCAGCTCTCCAGGGGGTGGTCAGCCCCAGCATTTT. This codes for CASSSPGGGQPQHF.

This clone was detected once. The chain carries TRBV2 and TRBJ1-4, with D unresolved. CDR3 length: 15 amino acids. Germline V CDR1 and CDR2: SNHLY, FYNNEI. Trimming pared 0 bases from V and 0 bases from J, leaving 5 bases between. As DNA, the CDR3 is TGTGCCAGCAGTGAAGCCCCTGCAACTAATGAAAAACTGTTTTTT. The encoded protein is CASSEAPATNEKLFF.

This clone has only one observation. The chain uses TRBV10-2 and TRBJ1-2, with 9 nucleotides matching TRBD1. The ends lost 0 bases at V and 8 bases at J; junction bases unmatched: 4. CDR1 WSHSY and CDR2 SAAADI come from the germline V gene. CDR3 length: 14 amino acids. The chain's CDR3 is CASSESQGARGYTF. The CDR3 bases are TGCGCCAGCAGTGAGTCACAGGGGGCAAGGGGCTACACCTTC.

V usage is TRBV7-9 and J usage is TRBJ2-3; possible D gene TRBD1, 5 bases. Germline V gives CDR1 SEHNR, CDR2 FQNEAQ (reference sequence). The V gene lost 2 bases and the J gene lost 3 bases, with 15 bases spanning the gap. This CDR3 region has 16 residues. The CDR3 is CASSLLDSESTDTQYF. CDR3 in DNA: TGTGCCAGCAGCTTATTAGACAGTGAGTCAACAGATACGCAGTATTTT.

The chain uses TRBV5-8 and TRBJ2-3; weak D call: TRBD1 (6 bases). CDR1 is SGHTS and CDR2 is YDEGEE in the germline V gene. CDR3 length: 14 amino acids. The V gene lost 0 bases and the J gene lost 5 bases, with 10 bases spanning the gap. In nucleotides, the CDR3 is TGTGCCAGCAGCTTGGGGCAGGGGTTAGATACGCAGTATTTT. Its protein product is CASSLGQGLDTQYF.

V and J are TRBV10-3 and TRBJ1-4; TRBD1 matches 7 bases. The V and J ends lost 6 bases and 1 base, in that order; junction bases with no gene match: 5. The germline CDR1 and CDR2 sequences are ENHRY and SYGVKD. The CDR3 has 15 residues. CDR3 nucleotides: TGTGCCATCAGCGGGGGGGACAGAACTAATGAAAAACTGTTTTTT. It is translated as CAISGGDRTNEKLFF.

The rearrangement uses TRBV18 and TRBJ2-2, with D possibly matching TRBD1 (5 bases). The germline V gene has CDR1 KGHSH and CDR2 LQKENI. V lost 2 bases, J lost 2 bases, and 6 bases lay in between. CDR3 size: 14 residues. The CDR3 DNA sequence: TGTGCCAGCTCACCAAGGGGAAACACCGGGGAGCTGTTTTTT. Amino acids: CASSPRGNTGELFF.

CDR3 sequence: CASSEGQSYYGYTF. As DNA, the CDR3 is TGTGCCAGCAGTGAAGGACAGTCGTACTATGGCTACACCTTC. The chain recombines TRBV2 with TRBJ1-2, with a weak D call TRBD1 (5 bases). CDR3 length: 14 residues. V was cut by 1 base and J by 3 bases, with 9 bases left in between. Germline lookup yields CDR1 SNHLY and CDR2 FYNNEI.

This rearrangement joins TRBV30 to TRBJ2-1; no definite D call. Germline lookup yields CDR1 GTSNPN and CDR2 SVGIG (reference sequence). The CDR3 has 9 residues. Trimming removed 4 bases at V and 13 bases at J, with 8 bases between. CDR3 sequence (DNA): TGTGCCTGGAACATATCCCAGTTCTTC. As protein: CAWNISQFF.

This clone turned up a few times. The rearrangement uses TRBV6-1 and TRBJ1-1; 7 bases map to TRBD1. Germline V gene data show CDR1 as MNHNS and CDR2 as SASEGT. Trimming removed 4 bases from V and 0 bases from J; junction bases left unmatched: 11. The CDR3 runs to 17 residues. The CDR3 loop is CASSVPLGQALNTEAFF. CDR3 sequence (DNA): TGTGCCAGCAGTGTCCCGCTAGGACAGGCTTTGAACACTGAAGCTTTCTTT.

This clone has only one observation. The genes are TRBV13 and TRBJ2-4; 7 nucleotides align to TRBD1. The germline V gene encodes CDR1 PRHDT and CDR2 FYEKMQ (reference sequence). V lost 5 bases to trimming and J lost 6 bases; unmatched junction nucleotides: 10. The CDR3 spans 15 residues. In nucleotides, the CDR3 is TGTGCCAGCAGCCCATCGGGACAGCTAATAAACATTCAGTACTTC. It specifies CASSPSGQLINIQYF.

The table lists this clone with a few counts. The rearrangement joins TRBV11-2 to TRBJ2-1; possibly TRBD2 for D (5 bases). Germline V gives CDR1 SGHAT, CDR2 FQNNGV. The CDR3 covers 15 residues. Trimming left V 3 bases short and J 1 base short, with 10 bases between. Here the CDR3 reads CASSFFGESYNEQFF. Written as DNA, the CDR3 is TGTGCCAGCAGCTTTTTCGGGGAGTCCTACAATGAGCAGTTCTTC.

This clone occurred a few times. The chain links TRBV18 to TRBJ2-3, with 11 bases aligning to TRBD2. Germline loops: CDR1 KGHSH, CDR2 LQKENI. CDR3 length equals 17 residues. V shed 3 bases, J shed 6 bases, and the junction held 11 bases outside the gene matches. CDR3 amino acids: CASSPNFSGGAKDTQYF. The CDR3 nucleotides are TGTGCCAGCTCACCCAACTTTAGCGGGGGGGCCAAGGATACGCAGTATTTT.

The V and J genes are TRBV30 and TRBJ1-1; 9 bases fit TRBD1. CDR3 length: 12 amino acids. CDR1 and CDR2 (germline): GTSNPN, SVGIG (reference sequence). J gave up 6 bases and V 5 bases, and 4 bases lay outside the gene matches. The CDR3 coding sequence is TGTGCCTGGCAGGGACAGGGTTCTGAAGCTTTCTTT. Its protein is CAWQGQGSEAFF.

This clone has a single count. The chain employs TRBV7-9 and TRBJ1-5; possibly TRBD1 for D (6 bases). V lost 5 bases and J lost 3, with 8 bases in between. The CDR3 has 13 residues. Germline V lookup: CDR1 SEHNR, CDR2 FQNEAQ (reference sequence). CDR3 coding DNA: TGTGCCAGCAGCGGACAGACCAATCAGCCCCAGCATTTT. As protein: CASSGQTNQPQHF. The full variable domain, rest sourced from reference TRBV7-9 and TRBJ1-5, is DTGVSQNPRHKITKRGQNVTFRCDPISEHNRLYWYRQTLGQGPEFLTYFQNEAQLEKSRLLSDRFSAERPKGSFSTLEIQRTEQGDSAMYLCASSGQTNQPQHFGDGTRLSIL.

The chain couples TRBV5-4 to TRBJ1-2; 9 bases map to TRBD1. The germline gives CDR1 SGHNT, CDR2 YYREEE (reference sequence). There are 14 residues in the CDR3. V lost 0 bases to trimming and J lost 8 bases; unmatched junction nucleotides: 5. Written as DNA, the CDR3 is TGTGCCAGCAGCTTGGGACAGGGGGTTGGAGGCTACACCTTC. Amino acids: CASSLGQGVGGYTF.

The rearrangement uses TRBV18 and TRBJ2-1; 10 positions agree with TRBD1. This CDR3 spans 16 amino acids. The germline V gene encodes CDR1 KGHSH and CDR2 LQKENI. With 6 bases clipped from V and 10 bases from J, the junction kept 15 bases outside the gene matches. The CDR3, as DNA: TGTGCCAGCTCTCCTCAGGACAGGGGGTTCCAGGAGGAGCAGTTCTTC. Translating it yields CASSPQDRGFQEEQFF.

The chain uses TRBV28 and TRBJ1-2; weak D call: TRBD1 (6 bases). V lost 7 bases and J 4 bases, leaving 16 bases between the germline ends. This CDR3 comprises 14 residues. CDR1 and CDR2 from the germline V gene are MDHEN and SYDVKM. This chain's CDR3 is CASTPPGVPYGYTF. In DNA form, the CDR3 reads TGTGCCAGCACCCCCCCAGGGGTCCCCTATGGCTACACCTTC.

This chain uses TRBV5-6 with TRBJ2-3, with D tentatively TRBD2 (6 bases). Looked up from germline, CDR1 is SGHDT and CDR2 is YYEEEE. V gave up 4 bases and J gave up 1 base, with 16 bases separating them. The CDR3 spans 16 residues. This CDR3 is CASSPRWGDGTDTQYF. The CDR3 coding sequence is TGTGCCAGCAGCCCCCGTTGGGGGGATGGCACAGATACGCAGTATTTT.

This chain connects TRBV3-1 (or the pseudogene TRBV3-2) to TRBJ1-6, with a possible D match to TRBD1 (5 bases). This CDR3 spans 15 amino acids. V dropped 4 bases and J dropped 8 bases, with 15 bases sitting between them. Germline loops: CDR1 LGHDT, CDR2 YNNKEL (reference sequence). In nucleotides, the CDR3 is TGTGCCAGCAGCCCGACTAGGGGCCCTTATTCACCCCTCCACTTT. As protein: CASSPTRGPYSPLHF.

This CDR3 is CAISDKTGPNYGYTF. CDR3 nucleotide sequence: TGTGCCATCAGTGATAAGACAGGTCCTAACTATGGCTACACCTTC. J is TRBJ1-2 and V is TRBV10-3, with TRBD1 as a possible D gene (6 bases). Germline V CDR1 and CDR2: ENHRY, SYGVKD. V lost 3 bases to trimming and J lost 0 bases, with 11 bases between them. This CDR3 has 15 amino acids.

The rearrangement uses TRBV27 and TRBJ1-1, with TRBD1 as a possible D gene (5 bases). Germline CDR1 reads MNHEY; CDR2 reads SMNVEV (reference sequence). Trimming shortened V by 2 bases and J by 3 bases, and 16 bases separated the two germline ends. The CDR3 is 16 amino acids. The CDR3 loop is CASSLLPGGKDTEAFF. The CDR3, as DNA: TGTGCCAGCAGTTTACTTCCGGGGGGGAAGGACACTGAAGCTTTCTTT.